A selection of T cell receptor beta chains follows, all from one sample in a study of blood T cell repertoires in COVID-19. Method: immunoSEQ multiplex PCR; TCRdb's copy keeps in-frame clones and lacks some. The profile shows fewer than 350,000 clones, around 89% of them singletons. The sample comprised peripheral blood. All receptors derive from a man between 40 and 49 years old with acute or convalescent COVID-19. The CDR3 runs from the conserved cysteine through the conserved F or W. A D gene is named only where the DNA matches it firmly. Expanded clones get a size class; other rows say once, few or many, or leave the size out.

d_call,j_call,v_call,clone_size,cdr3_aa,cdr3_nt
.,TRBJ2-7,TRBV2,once,CASSVGAGTTRREQYF,TGTGCCAGCAGTGTCGGTGCGGGTACGACACGGAGGGAGCAGTACTTC
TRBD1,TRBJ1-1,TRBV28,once,CASSPGTGGTEAFF,TGTGCCAGCAGTCCGGGGACAGGGGGCACTGAAGCTTTCTTT
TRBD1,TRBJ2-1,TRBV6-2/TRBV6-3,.,CASSYTRQGAFF,TGTGCCAGCAGTTACACTCGACAGGGCGCGTTCTTC
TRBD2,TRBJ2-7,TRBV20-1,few,CSASGLAGGRVDEQYF,TGCAGTGCTAGTGGCCTAGCGGGGGGTCGAGTCGACGAGCAGTACTTC
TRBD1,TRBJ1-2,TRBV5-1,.,CASSPPDREEYGYTF,TGCGCCAGCAGCCCCCCGGACAGGGAAGAATATGGCTACACCTTC
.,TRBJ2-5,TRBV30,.,CAWSSQETQYF,TGTGCCTGGAGTTCGCAAGAGACCCAGTACTTC
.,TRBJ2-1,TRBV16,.,CASSQWGDGYNEQFF,TGTGCCAGCAGCCAATGGGGGGACGGTTACAATGAGCAGTTCTTC
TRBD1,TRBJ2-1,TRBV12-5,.,CASGPGQGQFF,TGTGCTAGTGGCCCGGGACAGGGTCAGTTCTTC
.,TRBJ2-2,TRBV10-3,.,CAIRPGANTGELFF,TGTGCCATCAGACCGGGGGCGAACACCGGGGAGCTGTTTTTT
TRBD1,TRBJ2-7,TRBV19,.,CASSGTGGLEQYF,TGTGCCAGTAGTGGGACAGGGGGCCTCGAGCAGTACTTC
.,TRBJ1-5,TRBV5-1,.,CASSLEGHPNQPQHF,TGCGCCAGCAGCTTGGAGGGACACCCCAATCAGCCCCAGCATTTT
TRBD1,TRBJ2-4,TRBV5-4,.,CASSPTGERAKNIQYF,TGTGCCAGCAGCCCGACAGGGGAGAGGGCCAAAAACATTCAGTACTTC
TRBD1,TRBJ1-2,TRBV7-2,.,CASSSTGGLGGYTF,TGTGCCAGCAGCTCGACAGGGGGACTGGGGGGCTACACCTTC
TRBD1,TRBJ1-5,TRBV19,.,CASSDRGRNSNQPQHF,TGTGCCAGTAGTGACAGGGGCCGGAACAGCAATCAGCCCCAGCATTTT
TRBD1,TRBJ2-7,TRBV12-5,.,CASGNPYEVGTELYEQYF,TGTGCTAGTGGCAATCCTTACGAGGTCGGGACAGAGCTCTACGAGCAGTACTTC
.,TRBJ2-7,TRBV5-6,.,CASSFGGTYEQYF,TGTGCCAGCAGCTTTGGGGGGACCTACGAGCAGTACTTC
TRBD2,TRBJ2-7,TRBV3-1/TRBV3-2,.,CASRKGLADSYEQYF,TGTGCCAGCAGAAAGGGACTAGCGGACTCCTACGAGCAGTACTTC
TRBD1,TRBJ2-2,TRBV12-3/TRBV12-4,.,CASIPGTGGELFF,TGTGCCAGCATTCCCGGGACAGGAGGGGAGCTGTTTTTT
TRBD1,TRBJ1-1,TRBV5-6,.,CASSYGTGVMNTEAFF,TGTGCCAGCAGCTACGGGACAGGGGTTATGAACACTGAAGCTTTCTTT
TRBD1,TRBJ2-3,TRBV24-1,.,CATSDRQGITDTQYF,TGTGCCACCAGTGACAGACAGGGGATCACAGATACGCAGTATTTT
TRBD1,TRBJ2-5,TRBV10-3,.,CAISPGTGGQETQYF,TGTGCCATCAGTCCCGGGACAGGGGGCCAAGAGACCCAGTACTTC
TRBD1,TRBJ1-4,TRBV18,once,CASSPTMGQGEKLFF,TGTGCCAGCTCACCGACTATGGGACAGGGTGAAAAACTGTTTTTT
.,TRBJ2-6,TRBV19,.,CASRRSGANVLTF,TGTGCCAGTAGGCGATCCGGGGCCAACGTCCTGACTTTC
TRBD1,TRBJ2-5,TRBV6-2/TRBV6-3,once,CASSYRQGGETQYF,TGTGCCAGCAGTTATAGACAGGGTGGTGAGACCCAGTACTTC
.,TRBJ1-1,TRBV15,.,CATSRDLTDTEAFF,TGTGCCACCAGCAGAGATCTAACCGACACTGAAGCTTTCTTT
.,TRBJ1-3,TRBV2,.,CASSERATGNTIYF,TGTGCCAGCAGTGAACGAGCCACTGGAAACACCATATATTTT
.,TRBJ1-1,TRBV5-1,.,CASSIGQGEAFF,TGCGCCAGCAGCATCGGGCAGGGTGAAGCTTTCTTT
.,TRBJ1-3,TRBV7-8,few,CASSPDGVGGNTIYF,TGTGCCAGCAGCCCAGACGGGGTCGGGGGAAACACCATATATTTT
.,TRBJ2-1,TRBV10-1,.,CASSESMTSSYNEQFF,TGCGCCAGCAGTGAGTCAATGACAAGCTCCTACAATGAGCAGTTCTTC